The next 15 T cell receptor beta chains were all read from a single sample in a study of cytomegalovirus exposure and HLA in healthy donors. PCR amplification relied on 60 Vbeta primers (plus 13 Jbeta primers). Sequenced by immunoSEQ multiplex PCR; TCRdb stores in-frame clones only, minus some. This sample yields fewer than 90,000 clones, of which approximately 79% are seen a single time; roughly 5.5% belongs to the top ten. Sequencing was done on a sample of PBMCs. These receptors were obtained from a female donor in good health and CMV-seronegative.

This clone was found once. The V and J genes are TRBV5-1 and TRBJ2-1, with 7 bases matching TRBD2. V gave up 4 bases and J gave up 0 bases; unmatched junction bases: 4. This CDR3 contains 15 residues. Germline V CDR1 and CDR2: SGHRS, YFSETQ. CDR3 in DNA: TGCGCCAGCAGCGGGGAGGGACGCTCCTACAATGAGCAGTTCTTC. It yields the protein CASSGEGRSYNEQFF.

The V gene is TRBV5-3, the J gene TRBJ1-2; 8 bases match TRBD1. TRBV5-3 is an open reading frame, and its role is uncertain. The junction had 9 bases not matched to a gene; V was cut back by 2 bases and J by 3 bases. The CDR3 has 16 amino acids. CDR3 residues: CARSLLTGGGHYGYTF. DNA of the CDR3: TGTGCCAGAAGCTTATTAACAGGGGGTGGACACTATGGCTACACCTTC.

V gene TRBV18 combines with J gene TRBJ1-1; D gene ambiguous. The length of the CDR3 is 13 residues. The germline CDR1 and CDR2 sequences are KGHSH and LQKENI. V was trimmed by 3 bases and J by 5 bases, leaving 10 bases between them. The CDR3 DNA reads as TGTGCCAGCTCACCCGGCCAGGAAACTGAAGCTTTCTTT. Protein product: CASSPGQETEAFF. Supplemented by reference TRBV18 and TRBJ1-1, the full variable domain reads NAGVMQNPRHLVRRRGQEARLRCSPMKGHSHVYWYRQLPEEGLKFMVYLQKENIIDESGMPKERFSAEFPKEGPSILRIQQVVRGDSAAYFCASSPGQETEAFFGQGTRLTVV.

The chain links TRBV29-1 to TRBJ1-1, with no clear D. The length of the CDR3 is 14 residues. Germline CDR1 SQVTM, CDR2 ANQGSEA. Trimming stripped 5 bases from V and 7 bases from J, with 20 bases between. Here the CDR3 reads CSVPLTDWRGEAFF. In nucleotides, the CDR3 is TGCAGCGTTCCCCTGACGGATTGGCGGGGTGAAGCTTTCTTT.

V gene TRBV23-1 combines with J gene TRBJ2-5, with TRBD2 as a possible D gene (5 bases). TRBV23-1 falls under the ORF class, with uncertain function. Trimming stripped 0 bases from V and 4 bases from J, with 12 bases between. There are 15 residues in the CDR3. The CDR3 DNA is TGCGCCAGCAGTCAATCAGAGGGAAGCGGAGAGACCCAGTACTTC. It encodes CASSQSEGSGETQYF.

The chain links TRBV4-2 to TRBJ2-3; unclear D gene. V gave up 0 bases and J gave up 0 bases, with 10 bases separating them. The CDR3 loop spans 16 amino acids. Germline CDR1 LGHNA, CDR2 YNFKEQ. Here the CDR3 reads CASSQDIRSSTDTQYF. In DNA form, the CDR3 reads TGTGCCAGCAGCCAAGATATCCGGTCTAGCACAGATACGCAGTATTTT.

V and J are TRBV7-6 and TRBJ2-7; 8 bases align to TRBD2. CDR3 length equals 13 residues. Looked up from germline, CDR1 is SGHVS and CDR2 is FNYEAQ. With V trimmed by 8 bases and J by 6 bases, 9 bases remained unmatched. CDR3 region: CASFPGGSGEQYF. The CDR3 DNA sequence: TGTGCCAGCTTCCCGGGAGGGTCGGGCGAGCAGTACTTC.

The chain recombines TRBV7-9 with TRBJ2-5; no clear D. From germline, CDR1 is SEHNR and CDR2 FQNEAQ (reference sequence). This CDR3 spans 14 amino acids. The V end was cut by 0 bases, the J end by 1 base, with 6 bases between. The CDR3 sequence is CASSLALSQETQYF. The DNA for the CDR3 is TGTGCCAGCAGCTTAGCACTGAGCCAAGAGACCCAGTACTTC.

The genes are TRBV2 and TRBJ2-1; D perhaps matches TRBD1 (5 bases). Germline-derived CDR1 and CDR2 are SNHLY and FYNNEI. The length of the CDR3 is 14 residues. Trimming left V 3 bases short and J 2 bases short, with 8 bases between. In DNA, the CDR3 is TGTGCCAGCAGTGACCCAGGGACCTACAATGAGCAGTTCTTC. It codes for CASSDPGTYNEQFF.

The chain links TRBV5-1 to TRBJ2-3; 8 bases fit TRBD2. Germline assignment: CDR1 SGHRS and CDR2 YFSETQ. V dropped 4 bases and J dropped 1; count of bases not matched to a gene: 14. The CDR3 has 18 amino acids. The DNA for the CDR3 is TGCGCCAGCAGCAAGTACACTAAAGCGGGAGCCGGCACAGATACGCAGTATTTT. Encoded protein: CASSKYTKAGAGTDTQYF.

The chain carries TRBV6-1 and TRBJ2-3; D possibly corresponds to TRBD2 (5 bases). The CDR3 totals 16 residues. The V and J ends lost 1 base and 0 bases respectively, with 11 bases between them. Per the germline V gene, CDR1 is MNHNS and CDR2 is SASEGT. The CDR3 is CASSEVASLSTDTQYF. The CDR3 DNA follows: TGTGCCAGCAGTGAAGTGGCTAGCCTTAGCACAGATACGCAGTATTTT.

This chain uses TRBV6-5 with TRBJ1-2; 12 nucleotides align to TRBD1. CDR1 is MNHEY and CDR2 is SVGAGI in the germline V gene. V shed 4 bases, J shed 8 bases, and the junction held 8 bases outside the gene matches. The CDR3 is made up of 15 amino acids. CDR3 bases: TGTGCCAGCAGTTCCGGGACAGGGGGCTTAGAAGGCTACACCTTC. It yields the protein CASSSGTGGLEGYTF.

This chain uses TRBV7-2 with TRBJ2-7; maybe TRBD2 (5 bases). Germline lookup yields CDR1 SGHTA and CDR2 FQGNSA. V shed 5 bases and J shed 3 bases, with 14 bases lying between them. There are 14 residues in the CDR3. The CDR3 DNA follows: TGTGCCAGCAGCCCTAGGGCGGGTCGCTACGAGCAGTACTTC. Its translation is CASSPRAGRYEQYF.

The chain has TRBV7-2 and TRBJ1-6; unclear D gene. This CDR3 region has 18 residues. Trimming pared 3 bases from V and 0 bases from J, leaving 15 bases between. Germline values: CDR1 SGHTA, CDR2 FQGNSA. The CDR3 DNA is TGTGCCAGCAGCTTTTCCCCCCAACAGAGCTCCTATAATTCACCCCTCCACTTT. Translated: CASSFSPQQSSYNSPLHF.

Only a few counts were recorded for this clone. The chain has TRBV5-1 and TRBJ2-2; D is perhaps TRBD1 (6 bases). The CDR3 spans 16 residues. With 0 bases removed from V and 3 bases from J, the gap between germline ends came to 12 bases. Germline V lookup: CDR1 SGHRS, CDR2 YFSETQ. The CDR3 sequence: CASSLAPGVDTGELFF. The CDR3 coding sequence is TGCGCCAGCAGCTTGGCCCCAGGGGTCGACACCGGGGAGCTGTTTTTT.